This TCR beta chain was recovered during a study of control samples from healthy donors and cancer patients. The CDR3 is 13 amino acids. Per germline, CDR1 SGHDN and CDR2 FVKESK. Trimming took 4 bases from V and 10 from J, leaving 14 bases between them. Measured with immunoSEQ multiplex PCR; TCRdb has only the in-frame clones, and not every one. This sample carries roughly 400,000 clones, around 90% of them seen once, and the ten largest clones take over 5.5%. The V call is TRBV14, the J call TRBJ2-1; D unresolved. The sequence came from a man aged 40-50 years with head and neck cancer. The source material was PBMCs. The CDR3 here is CASSLPGHIEQFF. For the CDR3, the DNA is TGTGCCAGCAGCCTACCGGGTCATATAGAGCAGTTCTTC.